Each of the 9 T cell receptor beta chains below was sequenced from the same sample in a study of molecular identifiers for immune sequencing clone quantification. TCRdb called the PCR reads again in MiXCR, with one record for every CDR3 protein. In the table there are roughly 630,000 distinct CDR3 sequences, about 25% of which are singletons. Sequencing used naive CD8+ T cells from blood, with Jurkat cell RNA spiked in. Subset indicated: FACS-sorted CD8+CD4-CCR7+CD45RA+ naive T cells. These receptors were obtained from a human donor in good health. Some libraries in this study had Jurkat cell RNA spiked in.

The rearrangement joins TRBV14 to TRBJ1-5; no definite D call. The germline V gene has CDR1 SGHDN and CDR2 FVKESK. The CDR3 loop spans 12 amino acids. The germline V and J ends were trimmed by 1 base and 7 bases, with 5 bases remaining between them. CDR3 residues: CASSQVTQPQHF. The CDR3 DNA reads TGTGCCAGCAGCCAAGTAACCCAGCCCCAGCATTTT.

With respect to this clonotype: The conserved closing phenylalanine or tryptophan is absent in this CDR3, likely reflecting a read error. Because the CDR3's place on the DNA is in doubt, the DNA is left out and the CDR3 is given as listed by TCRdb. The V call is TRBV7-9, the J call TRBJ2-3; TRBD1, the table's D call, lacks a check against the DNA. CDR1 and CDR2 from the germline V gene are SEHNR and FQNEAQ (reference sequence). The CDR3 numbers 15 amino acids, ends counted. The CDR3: CASSFFAGPTDTRYL.

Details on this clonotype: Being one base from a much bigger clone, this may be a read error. CDR3: CASCGGRTPSTDTQYF. The CDR3 region has the DNA TGTGCCAGCTGCGGGGGGCGGACACCAAGCACAGATACGCAGTATTTT. The V gene is TRBV9, the J gene TRBJ2-3, with 8 positions matching TRBD2. Looked up from germline, CDR1 is SGDLS and CDR2 is YYNGEE. With 7 bases clipped from V and 0 bases from J, the junction kept 10 bases outside the gene matches. CDR3 length equals 16 residues.

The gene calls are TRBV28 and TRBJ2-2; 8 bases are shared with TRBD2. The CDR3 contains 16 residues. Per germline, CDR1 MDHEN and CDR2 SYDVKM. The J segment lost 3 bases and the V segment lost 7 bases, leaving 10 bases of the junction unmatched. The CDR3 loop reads CASTPPAGGHTGELFF. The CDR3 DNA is TGTGCCAGCACCCCTCCGGCGGGAGGACACACCGGGGAGCTGTTTTTT.

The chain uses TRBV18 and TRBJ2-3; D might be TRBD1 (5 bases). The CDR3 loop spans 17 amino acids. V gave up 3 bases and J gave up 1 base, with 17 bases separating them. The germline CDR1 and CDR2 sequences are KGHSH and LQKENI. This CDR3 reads CASSPSQTGYGTDTQYF. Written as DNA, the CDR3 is TGTGCCAGCTCACCGAGCCAAACAGGATATGGCACAGATACGCAGTATTTT. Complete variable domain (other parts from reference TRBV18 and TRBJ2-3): NAGVMQNPRHLVRRRGQEARLRCSPMKGHSHVYWYRQLPEEGLKFMVYLQKENIIDESGMPKERFSAEFPKEGPSILRIQQVVRGDSAAYFCASSPSQTGYGTDTQYFGPGTRLTVL.

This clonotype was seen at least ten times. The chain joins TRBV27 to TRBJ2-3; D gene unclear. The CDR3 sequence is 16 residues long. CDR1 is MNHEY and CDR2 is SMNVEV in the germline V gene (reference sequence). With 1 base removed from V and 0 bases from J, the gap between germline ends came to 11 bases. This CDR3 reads CASSLLGVLSTDTQYF. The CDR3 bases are TGTGCCAGCAGTTTATTAGGCGTCCTTAGCACAGATACGCAGTATTTT.

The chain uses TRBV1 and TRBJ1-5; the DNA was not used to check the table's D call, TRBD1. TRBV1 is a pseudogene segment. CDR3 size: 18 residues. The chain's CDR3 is CTSSQDIGRQAHNQPQHF. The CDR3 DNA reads TGCACCAGCAGCCAAGATATTGGGAGACAGGCCCACAATCAGCCCCAGCATTTT.

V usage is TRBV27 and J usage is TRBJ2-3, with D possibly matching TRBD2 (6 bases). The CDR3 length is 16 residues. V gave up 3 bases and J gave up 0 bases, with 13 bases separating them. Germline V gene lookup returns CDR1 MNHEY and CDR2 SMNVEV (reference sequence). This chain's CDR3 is CASSFVLAVSTDTQYF. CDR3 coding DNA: TGTGCCAGCAGTTTTGTCTTAGCGGTGAGCACAGATACGCAGTATTTT.

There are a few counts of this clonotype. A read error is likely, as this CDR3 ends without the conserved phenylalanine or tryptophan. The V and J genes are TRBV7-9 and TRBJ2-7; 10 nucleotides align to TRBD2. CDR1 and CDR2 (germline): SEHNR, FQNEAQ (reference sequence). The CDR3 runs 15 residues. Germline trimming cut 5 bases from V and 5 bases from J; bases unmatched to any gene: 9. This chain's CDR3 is CASSHIERGGHEQYL. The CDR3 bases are TGTGCCAGCAGCCACATTGAGCGGGGGGGCCACGAGCAGTACCTC.